There are many counts of the clone carrying this TCR beta chain. Its antigen is undetermined. The CDR3 contains 16 residues. Germline V gene lookup returns CDR1 SGHVS and CDR2 FNYEAQ. V lost 5 bases to trimming and J lost 4 bases; unmatched junction nucleotides: 10. This sample was taken from a study of metastatic and nonmetastatic thyroid tumors. About the research overall: Peripheral blood and tumor or nodule samples from malignant and benign thyroid patients were compared.

Findings and caveats of the study: A significant increase in TCR beta diversity was reportedly seen in malignant thyroid tumors relative to benign nodules, in blood and tumor.

Ahead of thyroid surgery, no patient had received treatment of any kind. In the original processing: What underpinned the distant-metastasis classifier for papillary thyroid cancer was the set of CDR3 differences across clinicopathological groups. TCRdb called clones again from the PCR reads with MiXCR. The V and J calls follow TCRdb's processing rather than the paper's. The top ten clones hold roughly 9% of a sample with roughly 38,000 clones, around 10% of them seen once. Sequences were obtained from blood. The J gene is TRBJ1-2, the V gene TRBV7-6; TRBD1 matches 10 bases. The sequence derives from a male donor with papillary thyroid cancer or a benign thyroid nodule (not recorded which). Some clones in this sample may be carry-over from other donors' samples. CDR3 residues: CASSAGQGVKGYGYTF. CDR3 nucleotide sequence: TGTGCCAGCAGCGCCGGACAGGGGGTTAAGGGCTATGGCTACACCTTC.